This T cell receptor beta chain was captured by sequencing in a study of vaccination and CD4 T cells after COVID-19 (dated by TCRdb to the early 2020s). Background on the whole study: The convalescent cohort included six males and four females, with two Hispanic individuals, seven Caucasians, two Asians and one multiracial person. Participants received two doses of either the Pfizer-BioNTech BNT162b2 vaccine (n=8) or the Moderna mRNA-1273 vaccine (n=2). Post-COVID blood samples were collected from convalescent patients a median of roughly 100 days after diagnosis, with a range of roughly 35 to 161 days. Post-vaccine blood samples were obtained a median of approximately 74 days after the second vaccine dose, with a range of roughly 14 to 241 days. The cultures were stimulated with overlapping spike peptide pools from SARS-CoV-2 and from the common cold coronaviruses HCoV-NL63, HCoV-OC43 and HCoV-229E. As controls, cultures received a CEFX viral epitope pool (the positive control), an HIV-1 Nef peptide pool (the negative control), or no peptide at all. The spike-specific CD4+ TCR repertoire was compared before and after mRNA vaccination in approximately ten COVID-19 convalescent patients and a handful of infection-naive healthy vaccine recipients. Overall study outcomes, separate from this receptor: The median count of SARS-CoV-2-reactive clonotypes went up from around 23 after infection to some 38 after vaccination, although the change was not significant. Nearly all vaccine-specific clones in convalescent patients (304 of 307) were mono-reactive for SARS-CoV-2 spike rather than cross-reactive with common cold coronaviruses. In convalescent patients, a median roughly 86% of post-vaccine SARS-CoV-2-reactive clones were detected only after vaccination, suggesting vaccine-specific priming. Only a relatively small number of convalescent patients were included in the study, and early timepoints following natural infection were not analyzed.

V is pared back by 4 bases and J by 4 bases, with 6 bases lying between the germline termini. The germline V gene yields KGHDR for CDR1 and SFDVKD for CDR2. The CDR3 spans 12 residues, from the cysteine through the phenylalanine. The kept DNA is CDR3 alone, 36 bases in frame from the first base. To note about this clonotype: The antigen it recognizes is unknown. The record has no base qualities; no much larger clone is one base away.

Library creation used PCR. TCR sequencing of DNA from cultured CD4+ T cells used the Oncomine TCR Beta short-read assay at the Johns Hopkins FTIC core. Genomic DNA was extracted from the cultured CD4+ T cells with the QIAamp micro DNA kit. Oncomine TCR Beta libraries made from cultured CD4+ T cells were pooled using unique dual indexes and sequenced on an Illumina iSeq 100. The study's own analysis went as follows. Non-productive sequences were removed, and CDR3s that did not start with C, did not end with F or W, or were shorter than 7 amino acids were discarded. Antigen-specific clonotypes were identified with the MANAFEST web application by comparing peptide-stimulated wells with reference and other culture wells. For a clone to be called positive, the clone needed an FDR below 0.05, an odds ratio above 5, and a productive frequency above 0.1% in at least two of three replicate wells. Cross-reactive clonotypes were defined as significantly expanded in both SARS-CoV-2 spike wells and at least one common cold coronavirus spike condition. CDR3 homology was assessed with Levenshtein distances (stringdist) and unrooted phylogenetic trees (ape) in R version 3.6.1. TCRdb trimmed public reads at Q25 via fastp, called clones via MiXCR and kept in-frame beta chains. Identical CDR3 proteins give one entry, which carries the most common genes and DNA. The V and J calls reflect TCRdb's pipeline rather than the authors' work. In this sample the table shows some 21,000 distinct CDR3 sequences, about 40% of which occur a single time. 25% to 35% of the sample rests with the top ten.

What this sample's treatment or condition label stands for: approximately nine-day PBMC culture with coronavirus spike peptide pools or control peptides (ViraFEST assay). The study used the ViraFEST assay, which expanded antigen-specific T cells with peptide pools and then identified expanded clonotypes by TCR sequencing. Negative nucleocapsid antibody tests before and after vaccination confirmed that the healthy vaccine recipients had no prior SARS-CoV-2 infection. More than 1.5 million PBMCs per well were cultured in IMDM with roughly 5% human AB serum and around 10 IU/ml IL-2, plus 10 ug/ml peptide pools. On days 3 and 7, half of the culture medium was replaced with fresh IL-2-containing medium. CD4+ T cells were isolated after approximately ten days of culture through negative selection using the EasySep CD4+ T cell isolation kit. Ficoll-Paque Plus gradient centrifugation was used to isolate PBMCs from whole blood, and the isolated PBMCs were then either used fresh or cryopreserved at -140C. Each culture condition was generally run in triplicate wells.

The source material was CD4+ T cells from blood, cultured in vitro, sampled before SARS-CoV-2 vaccination. The chain couples TRBV24-1 to TRBJ2-5; the D segment cannot be called with confidence. This clonotype originated in a human donor who received a COVID-19 vaccine. The encoded CDR3 is CATSEAGETQYF. The nucleotide sequence reads TGTGCCACCAGTGAAGCTGGAGAGACCCAGTACTTC.